One and the same sample provided the 23 T cell receptor beta chains below, sequenced in a study of cytotoxic CD8 clonotypes in ibrutinib-treated CLL. The data were produced by immunoSEQ multiplex PCR, yet TCRdb's version contains in-frame clones alone and is incomplete. The sample shows more than 110,000 clones, roughly three quarters of them seen only once. The sample was PBMCs, taken after 24 months of ibrutinib treatment. These receptors were taken from a human donor with chronic lymphocytic leukemia.

The chain combines TRBV5-1 with TRBJ2-7, with 8 bases matching TRBD1. Trimming at V came to 1 base and at J to 6 bases, leaving 3 bases not matched to a gene. From germline, CDR1 is SGHRS and CDR2 YFSETQ. The CDR3 has 13 residues. CDR3 protein: CASSLTDRGEQYF. The DNA for the CDR3 is TGCGCCAGCAGCTTGACTGACAGGGGCGAGCAGTACTTC.

This clone was detected once. The chain links TRBV9 to TRBJ2-6; D might be TRBD1 or TRBD2, each matching 5 bases. Germline CDR1 is SGDLS and CDR2 is YYNGEE. The V and J ends lost 4 bases and 4 bases respectively, with 15 bases between them. The CDR3 length is 16 residues. DNA for the CDR3: TGTGCCAGCAGCATCCCCGGGGACGCGGGGGCCAACGTCCTGACTTTC. Its translation: CASSIPGDAGANVLTF.

This clone was seen more than once but under ten times. The V and J genes are TRBV5-4 and TRBJ2-4; no clear D. CDR1 is SGHNT, CDR2 YYREEE, per germline (reference sequence). V lost 0 bases and J lost 5, with 3 bases in between. The CDR3 has 12 amino acids. The CDR3 region has the DNA TGTGCCAGCAGCTTGGACGAAAACATTCAGTACTTC. Its translation is CASSLDENIQYF.

The chain recombines TRBV4-3 with TRBJ2-7; D gene ambiguous. Germline V gene data show CDR1 as LGHNA and CDR2 as YSLEER. Trimming shortened V by 4 bases and J by 2 bases, and 9 bases separated the two germline ends. The CDR3 extends over 13 amino acids. CDR3 amino acids: CASSPGPAYEQYF. For the CDR3, the DNA is TGCGCCAGCAGCCCGGGCCCTGCCTACGAGCAGTACTTC.

The genes are TRBV10-3 and TRBJ2-1; 9 bases are a match to TRBD2. This CDR3 has 16 amino acids. V shed 0 bases and J 6 bases; nucleotides not matched to a gene: 6. The germline V gene has CDR1 ENHRY and CDR2 SYGVKD. The CDR3 DNA sequence: TGTGCCATCAGTGAGTCGGGCGGGAGGGGCGTCAATGAGCAGTTCTTC. Its protein product is CAISESGGRGVNEQFF.

Ten or more counts support this clone. The rearrangement joins TRBV18 to TRBJ2-2, with 7 nucleotides matching TRBD2. This CDR3 spans 14 amino acids. The V and J ends lost 2 bases and 6 bases, in that order; junction bases with no gene match: 3. Germline V gene sequence: CDR1 KGHSH, CDR2 LQKENI. The CDR3 bases are TGTGCCAGCTCACCAATCAGCGGGGCCGGGGAGCTGTTTTTT. Amino acid sequence: CASSPISGAGELFF.

The chain is built from TRBV28 and TRBJ1-4, with 7 nucleotides matching TRBD1. Trimming at V came to 8 bases and at J to 8 bases, leaving 11 bases not matched to a gene. The CDR3 is 14 amino acids. Germline V gives CDR1 MDHEN, CDR2 SYDVKM. In DNA, the CDR3 is TGTGCCAGCCGAACGACAGGGCGAGGGGAAAAACTGTTTTTT. Protein sequence: CASRTTGRGEKLFF.

This clone was counted ten times or more. V is TRBV18 and J is TRBJ1-5, with D hard to call. The germline CDR1 and CDR2 sequences are KGHSH and LQKENI. The CDR3 is made up of 16 amino acids. Trimming shortened V by 9 bases and J by 2 bases, and 20 bases separated the two germline ends. CDR3 loop: CASSEGLPGGNQPQHF. The CDR3 DNA reads as TGTGCCAGTTCCGAAGGCCTCCCTGGGGGCAATCAGCCCCAGCATTTT.

The rearrangement uses TRBV11-2 and TRBJ2-2; 11 nucleotides agree with TRBD1. V shed 5 bases, J shed 6 bases, and the junction held 8 bases outside the gene matches. The V gene's germline CDR1 is SGHAT and CDR2 FQNNGV. This CDR3 spans 16 amino acids. This chain's CDR3 is CASSPGTGGKAGELFF. CDR3 coding DNA: TGTGCCAGCAGCCCCGGGACAGGGGGGAAGGCCGGGGAGCTGTTTTTT.

The gene calls are TRBV7-8 and TRBJ2-3; TRBD1 agrees at 10 bases. Trimming at V came to 5 bases and at J to 5 bases, leaving 7 bases not matched to a gene. The V gene's germline CDR1 is SGHVS and CDR2 FQNEAQ. This CDR3 contains 15 residues. CDR3 DNA sequence: TGTGCCAGCAGCACACGGGACAGGGGACGAGATACGCAGTATTTT. Translated, it gives CASSTRDRGRDTQYF.

The J gene is TRBJ1-4, the V gene TRBV9; 9 bases are a match to TRBD1. J gave up 7 bases and V 2 bases, and 6 bases lay outside the gene matches. Per the germline V gene, CDR1 is SGDLS and CDR2 is YYNGEE. CDR3 length: 15 residues. For the CDR3, the DNA is TGTGCCAGCAGCGTCTCCGGGACAGGGTCTGAAAAACTGTTTTTT. Amino acid sequence: CASSVSGTGSEKLFF. Supplemented by reference TRBV9 and TRBJ1-4, the full variable domain reads DSGVTQTPKHLITATGQRVTLRCSPRSGDLSVYWYQQSLDQGLQFLIQYYNGEERAKGNILERFSAQQFPDLHSELNLSSLELGDSALYFCASSVSGTGSEKLFFGSGTQLSVL.

This clone was seen a few times. The chain combines TRBV7-8 with TRBJ1-2, with 8 bases matching TRBD1. Germline-derived CDR1 and CDR2 are SGHVS and FQNEAQ. Losses at the gene ends were 0 bases for V and 9 bases for J; bases not matched to a gene: 6. This CDR3 has 14 residues. In DNA form, the CDR3 reads TGTGCCAGCAGCTTAGCGCGGGCAGGGGGCAGCTACACCTTC. Protein product: CASSLARAGGSYTF.

The genes are TRBV7-2 and TRBJ1-1; tentative D call: TRBD1 (6 bases). Looked up from germline, CDR1 is SGHTA and CDR2 is FQGNSA. The CDR3 length is 13 residues. V was cut by 6 bases and J by 4 bases, with 12 bases left in between. The CDR3 DNA follows: TGTGCCAGCAGTGAAGGGGGGTTCACTGAAGCTTTCTTT. Its translation: CASSEGGFTEAFF.

The chain recombines TRBV6-5 with TRBJ1-5, with 9 bases that match TRBD1. V was clipped by 2 bases and J by 7 bases; unmatched bases: 6. Germline lookup yields CDR1 MNHEY and CDR2 SVGAGI. The CDR3 covers 15 residues. CDR3 sequence (DNA): TGTGCCAGCAGTTACGGGACAGGGAGTGGGCAGCCCCAGCATTTT. Translation gives CASSYGTGSGQPQHF.

CDR3 bases: TGTGCCATCAGTGAGTCGGGGAGGGGCGGGAGCAATCAGCCCCAGCATTTT. This sequence encodes CAISESGRGGSNQPQHF. The chain recombines TRBV10-3 with TRBJ1-5, with D possibly TRBD1 on 5 matching bases. CDR1 is ENHRY, CDR2 SYGVKD, per germline. The CDR3 has 17 amino acids. Trimming pared 0 bases from V and 1 base from J, leaving 13 bases between.

The chain couples TRBV4-2 to TRBJ1-2, with D tentatively TRBD1 (5 bases). The germline V gene has CDR1 LGHNA and CDR2 YNFKEQ. V lost 6 bases, J lost 6 bases, and 14 bases lay in between. The CDR3 consists of 13 residues. CDR3: CASRGRMFDGYTF. CDR3 DNA: TGTGCCAGCAGGGGACGGATGTTTGATGGCTACACCTTC.

The chain uses TRBV9 and TRBJ2-3; D not certain. V was pared by 0 bases and J by 2 bases, with 7 bases between. This CDR3 region has 14 residues. In germline, CDR1 is SGDLS, CDR2 YYNGEE. In DNA form, the CDR3 reads TGTGCCAGCAGCGTAGGGGAACCCACAGATACGCAGTATTTT. Its protein is CASSVGEPTDTQYF.

This clone was seen only a few times. The chain has TRBV27 and TRBJ2-7; possibly TRBD1 or TRBD2 for D (6 bases each). The V gene's germline CDR1 is MNHEY and CDR2 SMNVEV (reference sequence). This CDR3 comprises 15 residues. V was shortened by 3 bases and J by 3 bases, with 15 bases between the two germline ends. CDR3 sequence: CASSFPTGGFYEQYF. The CDR3 DNA reads TGTGCCAGCAGTTTCCCCACCGGGGGCTTCTACGAGCAGTACTTC.

The sample holds many counts of this clone. J is TRBJ2-1 and V is TRBV19, with 12 bases fitting TRBD2. The CDR3 consists of 14 residues. J was trimmed by 9 bases and V by 6 bases; bases with no gene match: 6. CDR1 and CDR2 (germline): LNHDA, SQIVND (reference sequence). The CDR3 loop is CASRRLAGAVEQFF. CDR3 DNA sequence: TGTGCCAGTAGGCGACTAGCGGGAGCGGTTGAGCAGTTCTTC. Together with reference TRBV19 and TRBJ2-1, the CDR3 gives the full variable domain: DGGITQSPKYLFRKEGQNVTLSCEQNLNHDAMYWYRQDPGQGLRLIYYSQIVNDFQKGDIAEGYSVSREKKESFPLTVTSAQKNPTAFYLCASRRLAGAVEQFFGPGTRLTVL.

The CDR3 loop reads CASTRASNYGYTF. The DNA of the CDR3 is TGTGCCAGCACCCGAGCGTCTAACTATGGCTACACCTTC. The chain recombines TRBV28 with TRBJ1-2, with no clear D. V was trimmed by 7 bases and J by 0 bases, leaving 9 bases between them. CDR3 length equals 13 residues. Germline loops: CDR1 MDHEN, CDR2 SYDVKM.

This clone appeared a few times. The genes are TRBV16 and TRBJ2-2; D assignment may be TRBD1 or TRBD2 (6 bases each). The germline V gene encodes CDR1 KGHSY and CDR2 FQNENV. The CDR3 extends over 16 amino acids. V lost 4 bases to trimming and J lost 2 bases, with 14 bases between them. In DNA form, the CDR3 reads TGTGCCAGCAGCCTACAGGGAGGCAGAAACACCGGGGAGCTGTTTTTT. Its protein is CASSLQGGRNTGELFF.

This chain uses TRBV19 with TRBJ1-5; the match to TRBD1 covers 7 bases. With 4 bases clipped from V and 4 bases from J, the junction kept 1 base outside the gene matches. The CDR3 runs 13 residues. CDR1 is LNHDA and CDR2 is SQIVND in the germline V gene (reference sequence). This chain's CDR3 is CASSKQGNQPQHF. As DNA, the CDR3 is TGTGCCAGTAGTAAACAGGGGAATCAGCCCCAGCATTTT.

The chain joins TRBV29-1 to TRBJ2-1; D call uncertain. The CDR3 sequence is 10 residues long. V was clipped by 3 bases and J by 9 bases, with 6 bases between them. Germline V gene data show CDR1 as SQVTM and CDR2 as ANQGSEA. CDR3 bases: TGCAGCGTTGACCAGTCTGAGCAGTTCTTC. Protein: CSVDQSEQFF.